This TCR beta chain originates from a study of blood T cell repertoires in COVID-19. Sequencing used immunoSEQ multiplex PCR; TCRdb keeps in-frame clones, though not all of them. The profile covers about 210,000 clones, with about 82% appearing a single time and more than 2% taken by the ten largest. Germline CDR1 and CDR2: SGHVS and FQNEAQ. Unmatched junction bases numbered 3, after V lost 0 bases and J lost 4 bases. The CDR3 length is 17 residues. Input material: peripheral blood. The chain employs TRBV7-8 and TRBJ2-3; TRBD2 agrees at 14 bases. This TCR derives from a woman in her seventies with COVID-19, enrolled during active disease. The CDR3 coding sequence is TGTGCCAGCAGCTTAGCTGGGACTAGCGGGAGTTCAGATACGCAGTATTTT. It is translated as CASSLAGTSGSSDTQYF.